The 9 T cell receptor beta chains below were found in one sample sequenced in a study of sequential checkpoint blockade in melanoma. Here immunoSEQ multiplex PCR was the method, and the copy in TCRdb shows in-frame clones only, minus some. The table shows approximately 12,000 clones, with about 61% occurring only once. Treatment denoted: randomized to nivolumab then ipilimumab (arm A) or the reverse (arm B). Here the sequenced sample was CD8+ T cells sorted from blood (inferred from file names), taken from a patient given nivolumab and ipilimumab in sequence. Source of these receptors: a human donor with melanoma.

For the CDR3, the DNA is TGCGCCAGCAGTGCCGTCGGGGGCGAGCAGTACTTC. The encoded protein is CASSAVGGEQYF. The V call is TRBV5-1, the J call TRBJ2-7; weak D call: TRBD2 (6 bases). Between the trimmed V and J ends, which lost 5 bases and 6 bases, there was a span of 12 bases. Germline CDR1 SGHRS, CDR2 YFSETQ. This CDR3 has 12 amino acids.

This clone has just a few counts. The junction departs from the called germline gene at one end, perhaps through a read error. Distinct nucleotide sequences in the sample also encode this CDR3. V usage is TRBV4-1 and J usage is TRBJ2-3; D possibly corresponds to TRBD2 (6 bases). Germline lookup yields CDR1 MGHRA and CDR2 YSYEKL. The CDR3 is 15 residues long. The CDR3 protein is CASSLGTWVADTQYF. The CDR3, as DNA: TGTGCCAGCAGCCTGGGGACTTGGGTCGCAGATACGCAGTATTTT.

This chain connects TRBV28 to TRBJ2-1, with TRBD2 as a possible D gene (6 bases). The CDR3 consists of 16 residues. Looked up from germline, CDR1 is MDHEN and CDR2 is SYDVKM. V lost 5 bases and J 0 bases, leaving 14 bases between the germline ends. The CDR3 spells CASSTTSFHSYNEQFF. The CDR3 DNA reads as TGTGCCAGCAGTACAACTAGCTTTCACTCCTACAATGAGCAGTTCTTC.

A few counts support this clone. V gene TRBV4-1 combines with J gene TRBJ2-3, with 8 bases aligning to TRBD2. V dropped 3 bases and J dropped 3; count of bases not matched to a gene: 8. The CDR3 spans 16 residues. The V gene's germline CDR1 is MGHRA and CDR2 YSYEKL. The chain's CDR3 is CASSHPRGTSTDTQYF. Written as DNA, the CDR3 is TGCGCCAGCAGCCACCCAAGAGGGACTAGTACAGATACGCAGTATTTT.

This chain uses TRBV19 with TRBJ2-7; D is undetermined. Germline CDR1 LNHDA, CDR2 SQIVND (reference sequence). V was pared by 1 base and J by 1 base, with 5 bases between. This CDR3 contains 13 residues. CDR3 DNA sequence: TGTGCCAGTAGTATAGCACTATCCTACGAGCAGTACTTC. Protein: CASSIALSYEQYF.

The V call is TRBV18, the J call TRBJ2-7; TRBD1 matches 8 bases. Trimming removed 0 bases from V and 3 bases from J; junction bases left unmatched: 10. CDR3 length equals 17 residues. The germline gives CDR1 KGHSH, CDR2 LQKENI. The CDR3: CASSPPPGQGAIYEQYF. CDR3 sequence (DNA): TGTGCCAGCTCACCACCCCCGGGGCAGGGGGCGATCTACGAGCAGTACTTC.

The rearrangement uses TRBV30 and TRBJ2-1; 8 bases agree with TRBD2. V shed 3 bases, J shed 1 base, and the junction held 5 bases outside the gene matches. Germline assignment: CDR1 GTSNPN and CDR2 SVGIG (reference sequence). The CDR3 is made up of 15 amino acids. DNA for the CDR3: TGTGCCTGGAGCGAAAGCGGGAGTTCCTACAATGAGCAGTTCTTC. Translation: CAWSESGSSYNEQFF.

Only a few counts were recorded for this clone. The chain recombines TRBV16 with TRBJ1-2; no clear D gene. The V gene lost 3 bases and the J gene lost 0 bases, with 11 bases spanning the gap. Germline V gives CDR1 KGHSY, CDR2 FQNENV. The CDR3 contains 15 residues. In DNA form, the CDR3 reads TGTGCCAGCAGCCATCCGGGTTCCACTAACTATGGCTACACCTTC. This gives the protein CASSHPGSTNYGYTF.

The rearrangement links TRBV5-1 to TRBJ2-7; tentatively, D is TRBD2 (6 bases). The CDR3 extends over 16 amino acids. CDR1 SGHRS and CDR2 YFSETQ come from the germline V gene. Trimming cost V 3 bases and J 5 bases, with 21 bases left between them. The CDR3, as DNA: TGCGCCAGCAGCTATACCTCCTGGACTACGGGGGACGAGCAGTACTTC. This translates into CASSYTSWTTGDEQYF.